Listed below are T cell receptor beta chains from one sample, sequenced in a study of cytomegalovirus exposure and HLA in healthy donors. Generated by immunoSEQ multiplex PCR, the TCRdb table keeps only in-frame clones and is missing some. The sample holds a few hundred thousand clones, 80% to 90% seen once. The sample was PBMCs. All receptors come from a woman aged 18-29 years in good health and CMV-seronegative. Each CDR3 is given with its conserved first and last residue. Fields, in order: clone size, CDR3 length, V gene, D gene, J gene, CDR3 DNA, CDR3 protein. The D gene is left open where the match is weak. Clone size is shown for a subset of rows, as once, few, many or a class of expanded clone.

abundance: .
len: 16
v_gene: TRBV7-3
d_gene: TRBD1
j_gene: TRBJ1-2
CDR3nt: TGTGCCAGCAGCCCGTCAGGGGGCTCCCTTGACTATGGCTACACCTTC
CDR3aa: CASSPSGGSLDYGYTF

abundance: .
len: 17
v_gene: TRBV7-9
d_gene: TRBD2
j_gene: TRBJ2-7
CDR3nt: TGTGCCAGCAGCTCCGACCTAGCGGGGAGACCTCCCTACGAGCAGTACTTC
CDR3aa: CASSSDLAGRPPYEQYF

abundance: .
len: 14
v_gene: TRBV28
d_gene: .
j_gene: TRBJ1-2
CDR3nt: TGTGCCAGCACCTCAGTTCGGGGGTACTATGGCTACACCTTC
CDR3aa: CASTSVRGYYGYTF

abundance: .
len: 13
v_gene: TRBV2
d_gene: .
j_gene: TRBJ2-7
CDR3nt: TGTGCCAGCAGCGCGACCCGGGGCTACGAGCAGTACTTC
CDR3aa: CASSATRGYEQYF

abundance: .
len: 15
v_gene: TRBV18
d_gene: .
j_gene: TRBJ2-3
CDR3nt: TGTGCCAGCTCACCAACGGGAGTCGTAACAGATACGCAGTATTTT
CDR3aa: CASSPTGVVTDTQYF

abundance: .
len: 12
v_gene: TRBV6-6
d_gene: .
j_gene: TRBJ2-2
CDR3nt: TGTGCCAGCAGTTCTCTCACCGGGGAGCTGTTTTTT
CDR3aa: CASSSLTGELFF

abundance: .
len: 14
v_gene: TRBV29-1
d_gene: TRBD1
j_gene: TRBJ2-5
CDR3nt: TGCAGCGTCTGTAAGGGGGCAAGGGGAGAGACCCAGTACTTC
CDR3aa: CSVCKGARGETQYF

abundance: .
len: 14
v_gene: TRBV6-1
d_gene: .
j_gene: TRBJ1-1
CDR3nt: TGTGCCAGCAGTGTGGGCATCGAAAGGACTGAAGCTTTCTTT
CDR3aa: CASSVGIERTEAFF

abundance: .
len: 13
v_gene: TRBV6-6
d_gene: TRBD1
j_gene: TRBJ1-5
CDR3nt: TGTGCCAGCAGTAACAGGGGTGGCCAGCCCCAGCATTTT
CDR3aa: CASSNRGGQPQHF

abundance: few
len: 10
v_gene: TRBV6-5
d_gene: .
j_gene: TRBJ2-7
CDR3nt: TGTGCCGCAGGGATCACGGATAAGTACTTC
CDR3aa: CAAGITDKYF

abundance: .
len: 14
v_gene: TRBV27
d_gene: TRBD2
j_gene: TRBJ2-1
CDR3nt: TGTGCCAGCAGTGCCATCGGGACTAGAAATGAGCAGTTCTTC
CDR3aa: CASSAIGTRNEQFF

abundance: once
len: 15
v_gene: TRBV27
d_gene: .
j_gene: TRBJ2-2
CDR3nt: TGTGCCAGCAGTTTTGGGACACGGAACACCGGGGAGCTGTTTTTT
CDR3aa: CASSFGTRNTGELFF

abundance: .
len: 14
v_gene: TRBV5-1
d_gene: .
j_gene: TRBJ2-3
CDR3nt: TGCGCCAGCAGCAAAGTGGGGCTCCCAGATACGCAGTATTTT
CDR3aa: CASSKVGLPDTQYF

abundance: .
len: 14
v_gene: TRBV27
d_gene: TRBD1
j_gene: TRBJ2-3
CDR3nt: TGTGCCAGCAGTCGTAGACAGGGCTTGGATACGCAGTATTTT
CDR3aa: CASSRRQGLDTQYF

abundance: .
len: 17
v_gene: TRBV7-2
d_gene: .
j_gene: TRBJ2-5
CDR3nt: TGTGCCAGCAGCTTAGATTCCCGGCCTCGGGGCCAAGAGACCCAGTACTTC
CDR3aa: CASSLDSRPRGQETQYF

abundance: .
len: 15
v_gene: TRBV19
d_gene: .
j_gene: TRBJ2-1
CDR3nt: TGTGCCAGTAGTGCGAATGAGGGCACCTACAATGAGCAGTTCTTC
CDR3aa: CASSANEGTYNEQFF

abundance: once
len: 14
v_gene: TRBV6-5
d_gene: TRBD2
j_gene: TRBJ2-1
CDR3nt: TGTGCCAGCAGTCCGACTAGCGGGAGGAATGAGCAGTTCTTC
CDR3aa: CASSPTSGRNEQFF

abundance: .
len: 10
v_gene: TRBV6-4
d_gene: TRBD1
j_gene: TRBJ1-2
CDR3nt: TGTGCCAGATACAGGGGTGGCTACACCTTC
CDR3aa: CARYRGGYTF

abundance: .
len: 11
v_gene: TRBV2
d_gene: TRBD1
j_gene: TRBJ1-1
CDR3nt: TGTGCCAGCAGCGAAACAGGGGCCGCTTTCTTT
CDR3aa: CASSETGAAFF

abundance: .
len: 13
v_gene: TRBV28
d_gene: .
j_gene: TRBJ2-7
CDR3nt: TGTGCCAGCCTCGACATCGATTCCTACGAGCAGTACTTC
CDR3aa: CASLDIDSYEQYF

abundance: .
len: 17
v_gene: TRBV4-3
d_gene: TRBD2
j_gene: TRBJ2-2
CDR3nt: TGCGCCAGCAGCCAAGATAGCGGGAGGGCGAGCACCGGGGAGCTGTTTTTT
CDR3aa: CASSQDSGRASTGELFF

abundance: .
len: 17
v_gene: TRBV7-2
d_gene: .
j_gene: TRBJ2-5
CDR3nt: TGTGCCAGCAGCTTATGGATTCGTGCAGGAAGGCAAGAGACCCAGTACTTC
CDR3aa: CASSLWIRAGRQETQYF

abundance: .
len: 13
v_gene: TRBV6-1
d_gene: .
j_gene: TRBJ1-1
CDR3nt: TGTGCCAGCAAAAGGACAGTGAACACTGAAGCTTTCTTT
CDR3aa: CASKRTVNTEAFF

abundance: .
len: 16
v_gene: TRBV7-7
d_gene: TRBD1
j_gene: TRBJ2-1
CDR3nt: TGTGCTAGCAGCCCAGGGGCCAGGGGGCTTGTCAATGAGCAGTTCTTC
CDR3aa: CASSPGARGLVNEQFF

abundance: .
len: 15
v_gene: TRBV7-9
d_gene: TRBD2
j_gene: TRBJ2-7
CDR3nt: TGTGCCAGCAGCCCACTAGCGGTAAGCTCCTACGAGCAGTACTTC
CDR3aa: CASSPLAVSSYEQYF

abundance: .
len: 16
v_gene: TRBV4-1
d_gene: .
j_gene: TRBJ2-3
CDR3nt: TGCGCCAGCAGCCAAGGAGTACCCCTCGGGTCGGATACGCAGTATTTT
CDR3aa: CASSQGVPLGSDTQYF

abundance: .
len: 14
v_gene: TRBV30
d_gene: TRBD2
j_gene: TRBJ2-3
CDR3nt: TGTGCCTGGAAGCCTAGCGGGTACACAGATACGCAGTATTTT
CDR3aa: CAWKPSGYTDTQYF

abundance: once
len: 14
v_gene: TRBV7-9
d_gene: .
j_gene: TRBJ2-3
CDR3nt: TGTGCCACCACAGACAGTTCTGGCACAGATACGCAGTATTTT
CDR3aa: CATTDSSGTDTQYF